This TCR beta chain was sequenced in a study of vaccination and CD4 T cells after COVID-19. At the level of the study: From HCoV-229E, HCoV-OC43, HCoV-NL63 and SARS-CoV-2, overlapping spike peptides were used to stimulate the cells.

Researchers used the Oncomine TCR Beta short-read assay to sequence DNA from cultured CD4+ T cells. Investigators isolated genomic DNA from cultured CD4+ T cells. TCRdb re-called the PCR reads through MiXCR, storing one row per CDR3 protein. The table shows 15,000 to 20,000 distinct CDR3 sequences, with roughly 57% occurring only once. Worth noting for this clonotype: No antigen is known for it.

Study-level results: There were relatively few convalescent patients studied, and there were no early post-infection timepoints.

Documented treatment: roughly ten-day PBMC culture with coronavirus spike peptide pools or control peptides (ViraFEST assay). The sequenced material came from CD4+ T cells from blood, cultured in vitro. The sequence derives from a human donor who had recovered from COVID-19.

The CDR3 nucleotides read TGTGCCATCAGACTGACTAGCGGGAGAGTGGGTGAGCAGTTCTTC. It specifies CAIRLTSGRVGEQFF. This chain connects TRBV10-3 to TRBJ2-1; 12 bases agree with TRBD2. CDR1 and CDR2 from the germline V gene are ENHRY and SYGVKD. The CDR3 has 15 amino acids. V was clipped by 6 bases and J by 9 bases; unmatched bases: 9.